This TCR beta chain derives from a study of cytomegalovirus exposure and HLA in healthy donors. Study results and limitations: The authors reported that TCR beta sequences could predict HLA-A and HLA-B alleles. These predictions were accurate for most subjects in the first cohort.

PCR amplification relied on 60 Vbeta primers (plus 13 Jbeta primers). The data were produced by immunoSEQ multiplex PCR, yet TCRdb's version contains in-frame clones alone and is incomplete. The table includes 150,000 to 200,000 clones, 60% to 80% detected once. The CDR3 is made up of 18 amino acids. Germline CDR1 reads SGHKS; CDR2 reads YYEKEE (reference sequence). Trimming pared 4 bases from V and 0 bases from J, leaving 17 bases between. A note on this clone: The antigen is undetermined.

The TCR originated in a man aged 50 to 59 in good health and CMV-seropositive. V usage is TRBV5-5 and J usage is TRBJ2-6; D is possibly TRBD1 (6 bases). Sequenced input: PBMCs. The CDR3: CASSPGAHRASGANVLTF. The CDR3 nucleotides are TGTGCCAGCAGCCCTGGTGCTCACAGGGCCTCTGGGGCCAACGTCCTGACTTTC. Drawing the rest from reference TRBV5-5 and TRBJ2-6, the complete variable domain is DAGVTQSPTHLIKTRGQQVTLRCSPISGHKSVSWYQQVLGQGPQFIFQYYEKEERGRGNFPDRFSARQFPNYSSELNVNALLLGDSALYLCASSPGAHRASGANVLTFGAGSRLTVL.